The 4 T cell receptor beta chains below all came from one sample that was sequenced in a study of blood T cell repertoires in COVID-19. Produced via immunoSEQ multiplex PCR; TCRdb's table is partial and in-frame only. Among around 330,000 clones, roughly nine tenths were seen once, and the ten largest hold 2% to 3%. What was sequenced was PBMCs or T cells enriched from blood (not recorded which). The receptors shown here come from a man between 60 and 75 years old who had recovered from COVID-19.

Only a few counts were recorded for this clone. V is TRBV12-3 or TRBV12-4 and J is TRBJ1-2, with TRBD1 as a possible D gene (6 bases). V was trimmed by 5 bases and J by 8 bases, leaving 12 bases between them. The length of the CDR3 is 12 residues. CDR3 amino acids: CASSRQAVGYTF. Written as DNA, the CDR3 is TGTGCCAGCAGTCGACAGGCCGTGGGCTACACCTTC.

The chain recombines TRBV7-9 with TRBJ1-1; 7 bases align to TRBD1. The CDR3 sequence is 15 residues long. J gave up 4 bases and V 1 base, and 6 bases lay outside the gene matches. Germline V gene data show CDR1 as SEHNR and CDR2 as FQNEAQ (reference sequence). In DNA form, the CDR3 reads TGTGCCAGCAGCTTAGGACAAGGGGGCCTCACTGAAGCTTTCTTT. It encodes CASSLGQGGLTEAFF.

On this clone: The sample has other DNA sequences that encode this CDR3 too. The CDR3 DNA follows: TGTGCCAGCAGTTTAACAGGAAACACCATATATTTT. Its translation: CASSLTGNTIYF. J is TRBJ1-3 and V is TRBV12-3 or TRBV12-4; no clear D gene. This CDR3 has 12 amino acids. V was shortened by 2 bases and J by 4 bases, with 3 bases between the two germline ends.

The chain joins TRBV15 to TRBJ2-2, with D possibly matching TRBD1 (7 bases). V dropped 8 bases and J dropped 6 bases, with 13 bases sitting between them. The CDR3 is made up of 13 amino acids. Germline CDR1 reads LNHNV; CDR2 reads YYDKDF (reference sequence). CDR3 sequence (DNA): TGTGCCACCGCGGGACAGCCCTCCGGGGAGCTGTTTTTT. Translation: CATAGQPSGELFF.